Shown below are 28 T cell receptor beta chains from a single sample sequenced in a study of OX40 agonist ivuxolimab in advanced cancers. Measured with immunoSEQ multiplex PCR; TCRdb has only the in-frame clones, and not every one. The data hold around 13,000 clones, with about 81% observed a single time. This specimen was CD4+ or CD8+ T cells sorted from blood, taken in a trial of the OX40 agonist ivuxolimab. The receptors were sampled from an adult with an advanced solid tumor such as melanoma, head and neck, liver or kidney cancer.

The rearrangement links TRBV5-1 to TRBJ2-7, with D perhaps matching TRBD1 (6 bases). The CDR3 extends over 16 amino acids. Germline assignment: CDR1 SGHRS and CDR2 YFSETQ. Trimming took off 5 bases at V and 0 bases at J, with 18 bases between the two ends. DNA for the CDR3: TGCGCCAGCAGTCAAAGACAGGCCCGAAGCTCCTACGAGCAGTACTTC. It specifies CASSQRQARSSYEQYF.

The chain recombines TRBV6-5 with TRBJ2-7, with D perhaps TRBD2 (5 bases). Per germline, CDR1 MNHEY and CDR2 SVGAGI. This CDR3 contains 14 residues. The V and J ends lost 2 bases and 6 bases respectively, with 14 bases between them. The CDR3 nucleotides read TGTGCCAGCAGTTACGGGCAGGACTCGAGCGAGCAGTACTTC. Protein product: CASSYGQDSSEQYF.

The V call is TRBV19, the J call TRBJ2-1; D is tentatively TRBD1 or TRBD2 (5 bases each). Between the trimmed V and J ends, which lost 1 base and 7 bases, there was a span of 11 bases. This CDR3 region has 14 residues. Germline CDR1 reads LNHDA; CDR2 reads SQIVND (reference sequence). In nucleotides, the CDR3 is TGTGCCAGTAGTATAGTTGGGGGTGGGAATGAGCAGTTCTTC. Amino acids: CASSIVGGGNEQFF.

The V gene is TRBV28, the J gene TRBJ1-1, with TRBD1 matching over 11 bases. The V gene end was trimmed by 6 bases and the J gene end by 4 bases; junction bases not matched to a gene: 1. Germline CDR1 reads MDHEN; CDR2 reads SYDVKM. There are 13 residues in the CDR3. The CDR3 DNA follows: TGTGCCAGCAGCGGGACAGGGGGCACTGAAGCTTTCTTT. As protein: CASSGTGGTEAFF.

This chain connects TRBV7-8 to TRBJ2-1; TRBD2 aligns across 9 bases. The V gene end was trimmed by 7 bases and the J gene end by 0 bases; junction bases not matched to a gene: 7. This CDR3 region has 16 residues. CDR1 SGHVS and CDR2 FQNEAQ come from the germline V gene. CDR3 in DNA: TGTGCCAGCATCCGACTAGCGGATAGCTCCTACAATGAGCAGTTCTTC. The encoded protein is CASIRLADSSYNEQFF.

The CDR3 spells CASTPPGYEQYF. In DNA form, the CDR3 reads TGCGCCAGCACACCACCCGGCTACGAGCAGTACTTC. J is TRBJ2-5 and V is TRBV10-1; no clear D gene. Judging by the DNA end, TRBJ2-7 fits better; the J call may be wrong. The CDR3 covers 12 residues. The germline V gene has CDR1 WNHNN and CDR2 SYGVQD (reference sequence).

The chain couples TRBV27 to TRBJ1-4, with a possible D match to TRBD1 (6 bases). There are 12 residues in the CDR3. V was cut by 3 bases and J by 10 bases, with 9 bases left in between. CDR1 and CDR2 from the germline V gene are MNHEY and SMNVEV (reference sequence). The CDR3 region is CASSFRGGKLFF. The CDR3 region has the DNA TGTGCCAGCAGTTTTAGGGGGGGAAAACTGTTTTTT.

This sequence joins TRBV28 and TRBJ2-7; TRBD1 or TRBD2 may be the D gene (5 bases each). Germline lookup yields CDR1 MDHEN and CDR2 SYDVKM. The CDR3 has 12 amino acids. Trimming left V 3 bases short and J 5 bases short, with 8 bases between. The CDR3 here is CASSLGEDEQYF. CDR3 sequence (DNA): TGTGCCAGCAGTTTGGGGGAAGACGAGCAGTACTTC.

CDR3 in amino acids: CASSVTGGSSGANVLTF. CDR3 nucleotide sequence: TGTGCCAGCAGCGTAACAGGGGGTTCCTCTGGGGCCAACGTCCTGACTTTC. The chain has TRBV9 and TRBJ2-6; 8 bases line up with TRBD1. The CDR3 totals 17 residues. Germline V CDR1 and CDR2: SGDLS, YYNGEE. V trimming: 1 base; J trimming: 0 bases; junction bases outside the gene matches: 3. Full variable domain (remainder filled in from reference TRBV9 and TRBJ2-6): DSGVTQTPKHLITATGQRVTLRCSPRSGDLSVYWYQQSLDQGLQFLIQYYNGEERAKGNILERFSAQQFPDLHSELNLSSLELGDSALYFCASSVTGGSSGANVLTFGAGSRLTVL.

The CDR3 sequence is CASSEGWMINQPQHF. The CDR3, as DNA: TGTGCCAGCAGTGAGGGGTGGATGATCAATCAGCCCCAGCATTTT. V gene TRBV2 combines with J gene TRBJ1-5, with no clear D. Germline V gene sequence: CDR1 SNHLY, CDR2 FYNNEI. Trimming removed 3 bases from V and 3 bases from J, with 12 bases in between. The CDR3 spans 15 residues.

This clone appeared a few times. The chain links TRBV28 to TRBJ2-1; D unclear. Germline CDR1 MDHEN, CDR2 SYDVKM. The CDR3 is 15 residues long. Trimming shortened V by 2 bases and J by 6 bases, and 14 bases separated the two germline ends. The CDR3 nucleotides are TGTGCCAGCAGTTTAGGGCGTGAGGCTCTCAATGAGCAGTTCTTC. This sequence encodes CASSLGREALNEQFF.

The chain carries TRBV30 and TRBJ2-1, with D maybe TRBD2 (6 bases). Deletions cut 1 base from V and 3 bases from J, with 13 bases between. The CDR3 extends over 15 amino acids. Looked up from germline, CDR1 is GTSNPN and CDR2 is SVGIG (reference sequence). The CDR3 DNA is TGTGCCTGGAGTGCGGGGGACCTAAGCTACAATGAGCAGTTCTTC. Residues: CAWSAGDLSYNEQFF.

V and J are TRBV28 and TRBJ2-1; possible D gene TRBD1, 6 bases. From germline, CDR1 is MDHEN and CDR2 SYDVKM. Trimming cost V 3 bases and J 5 bases, with 20 bases left between them. This CDR3 is 17 amino acids long. CDR3 bases: TGTGCCAGCAGTTTGTCCAACGGACAGTTTAACAACAATGAGCAGTTCTTC. Translating it yields CASSLSNGQFNNNEQFF.

The chain has TRBV6-6 and TRBJ1-2, with 8 bases matching TRBD1. The CDR3 sequence is 16 residues long. In germline, CDR1 is MNHNY, CDR2 SVGAGI (reference sequence). J gave up 4 bases and V 3 bases, and 10 bases lay outside the gene matches. CDR3 sequence: CASSYSRQGRAYGYTF. For the CDR3, the DNA is TGTGCCAGCAGTTATTCGAGACAGGGGAGAGCCTATGGCTACACCTTC.

The V call is TRBV28, the J call TRBJ1-5; 8 nucleotides agree with TRBD1. The CDR3 spans 16 residues. Germline-derived CDR1 and CDR2 are MDHEN and SYDVKM. Trimming removed 4 bases from V and 6 bases from J; junction bases left unmatched: 11. The CDR3 loop reads CASSSLKQGGSQPQHF. CDR3 bases: TGTGCCAGCAGTTCTCTCAAACAGGGGGGTAGTCAGCCCCAGCATTTT.

The gene calls are TRBV19 and TRBJ1-5; D is unclear. The ends were cut back, 5 bases at V and 3 bases at J, with 8 bases in the middle. This CDR3 has 13 amino acids. The germline V gene has CDR1 LNHDA and CDR2 SQIVND (reference sequence). In nucleotides, the CDR3 is TGTGCCAGTAGTCTCTGGATCAATCAGCCCCAGCATTTT. Amino acid sequence: CASSLWINQPQHF.

The chain joins TRBV28 to TRBJ2-3; 10 bases map to TRBD2. This CDR3 is 18 amino acids long. Germline V gives CDR1 MDHEN, CDR2 SYDVKM. The junction had 14 bases not matched to a gene; V was cut back by 4 bases and J by 4 bases. CDR3 nucleotide sequence: TGTGCCAGCAGTTCGCCAACTTCGCTAGCGGGGGTTTCAGATACGCAGTATTTT. Amino acid sequence: CASSSPTSLAGVSDTQYF.

The DNA of the CDR3 is TGTGCCAGCAGTTTATCATCACCCTCTAGCGGGGGGGCCCACGAGCAGTACTTC. It specifies CASSLSSPSSGGAHEQYF. This chain connects TRBV27 to TRBJ2-7; 12 nucleotides line up with TRBD2. Germline V gene lookup returns CDR1 MNHEY and CDR2 SMNVEV (reference sequence). The V segment lost 0 bases and the J segment 5 bases; nucleotides outside the gene matches: 11. This CDR3 has 18 residues.

The rearrangement uses TRBV25-1 and TRBJ1-2; D is uncertain. Trimming took off 6 bases at V and 2 bases at J, with 10 bases between the two ends. In germline, CDR1 is MGHDK, CDR2 SYGVNS. CDR3 size: 13 residues. This CDR3 reads CASSSGINYGYTF. The CDR3 coding sequence is TGTGCCAGCAGCAGCGGGATAAACTATGGCTACACCTTC.

The V and J genes are TRBV27 and TRBJ2-7; D is perhaps TRBD2 (5 bases). Germline V gene sequence: CDR1 MNHEY, CDR2 SMNVEV (reference sequence). V was clipped by 8 bases and J by 4 bases, with 21 bases between them. This CDR3 comprises 15 residues. The DNA of the CDR3 is TGTGCCAGCTCTAGAAGCGGACCGATTTTATACGAGCAGTACTTC. This encodes CASSRSGPILYEQYF.

Points on this clone: A junction boundary mismatches the germline segment, possibly from a read error. This chain links TRBV4-2 with TRBJ2-7; possible D gene TRBD1, 6 bases. This CDR3 contains 15 residues. The germline V gene has CDR1 LGHNA and CDR2 YNFKEQ. The DNA for the CDR3 is TGTGCCAGCAGCCCTACTACAGGGTCCTCCTTCGAGCAGTACTTC. It specifies CASSPTTGSSFEQYF.

The CDR3 region has the DNA TGTGCCAGCAGCCCGGGACAGGGATACTATGGCTACACCTTC. Translated: CASSPGQGYYGYTF. This rearrangement joins TRBV27 to TRBJ1-2, with TRBD1 identical over 9 bases. The CDR3 spans 14 residues. Germline V lookup: CDR1 MNHEY, CDR2 SMNVEV (reference sequence). V gave up 6 bases and J gave up 3 bases; unmatched junction bases: 5.

The rearrangement links TRBV28 to TRBJ2-1, with D unclear. Between the trimmed V and J ends, which lost 3 bases and 4 bases, there was a span of 7 bases. The CDR3 sequence is 13 residues long. CDR1 is MDHEN and CDR2 is SYDVKM in the germline V gene. The CDR3 spells CASSFVGYNEQFF. The CDR3 DNA reads as TGTGCCAGCAGTTTTGTCGGGTACAATGAGCAGTTCTTC. Full variable domain (outside the CDR3, taken from reference TRBV28 and TRBJ2-1): DVKVTQSSRYLVKRTGEKVFLECVQDMDHENMFWYRQDPGLGLRLIYFSYDVKMKEKGDIPEGYSVSREKKERFSLILESASTNQTSMYLCASSFVGYNEQFFGPGTRLTVL.

By share of the sample, this clone is medium-sized. The V call is TRBV19, the J call TRBJ2-5, with 7 bases identical to TRBD1. This CDR3 is built from 15 residues. Trimming at V came to 1 base and at J to 1 base, leaving 3 bases not matched to a gene. Looked up from germline, CDR1 is LNHDA and CDR2 is SQIVND (reference sequence). The CDR3 protein is CASSIGQGPQETQYF. For the CDR3, the DNA is TGTGCCAGTAGTATAGGACAGGGCCCCCAAGAGACCCAGTACTTC. Full variable domain (outside the CDR3, taken from reference TRBV19 and TRBJ2-5): DGGITQSPKYLFRKEGQNVTLSCEQNLNHDAMYWYRQDPGQGLRLIYYSQIVNDFQKGDIAEGYSVSREKKESFPLTVTSAQKNPTAFYLCASSIGQGPQETQYFGPGTRLLVL.

The chain links TRBV19 to TRBJ1-5; D not resolved. V was pared by 3 bases and J by 0 bases, with 9 bases between. The CDR3 runs to 15 residues. Germline V gene lookup returns CDR1 LNHDA and CDR2 SQIVND (reference sequence). The CDR3 spells CASSIALYSNQPQHF. As DNA, the CDR3 is TGTGCCAGTAGTATCGCGCTGTATAGCAATCAGCCCCAGCATTTT.

V gene TRBV2 combines with J gene TRBJ2-1; D could derive from TRBD1 or TRBD2 (5 bases each). The V gene lost 6 bases and the J gene lost 2 bases, with 11 bases spanning the gap. Germline V gene data show CDR1 as SNHLY and CDR2 as FYNNEI. This CDR3 is built from 14 residues. CDR3 nucleotide sequence: TGTGCCAGCAGGACAGCGGACACCTACAATGAGCAGTTCTTC. Translating gives CASRTADTYNEQFF.

The CDR3 sequence is CASSREGLGVAEQFF. DNA for the CDR3: TGTGCCAGCAGCAGGGAGGGACTAGGAGTAGCTGAGCAGTTCTTC. The chain carries TRBV5-4 and TRBJ2-1, with TRBD2 identical over 8 bases. V shed 4 bases and J 9 bases; nucleotides not matched to a gene: 12. The CDR3 is 15 residues long. CDR1 is SGHNT, CDR2 YYREEE, per germline (reference sequence). Together with reference TRBV5-4 and TRBJ2-1, the CDR3 gives the full variable domain: ETGVTQSPTHLIKTRGQQVTLRCSSQSGHNTVSWYQQALGQGPQFIFQYYREEENGRGNFPPRFSGLQFPNYSSELNVNALELDDSALYLCASSREGLGVAEQFFGPGTRLTVL.

This clone came up once. The chain joins TRBV9 to TRBJ2-3; D is uncertain. The CDR3 sequence is 13 residues long. V was trimmed by 1 base and J by 0 bases, leaving 3 bases between them. The V gene's germline CDR1 is SGDLS and CDR2 YYNGEE. Here the CDR3 DNA reads TGTGCCAGCAGCGTAATGAGCACAGATACGCAGTATTTT. Its protein is CASSVMSTDTQYF.